Below, one T cell receptor (beta chain) is given with its context. The germline CDR1 and CDR2 sequences are MRHNA and SNTAGT. V gave up 0 bases and J gave up 4 bases; unmatched junction bases: 0. This CDR3 is built from 14 residues. The data were taken from a study of blood T cell repertoires in COVID-19. At the level of the study: PBMCs, B-cell-depleted T cells, or T cells provided the cDNA or gDNA that made up the material.

Generated by immunoSEQ multiplex PCR, the TCRdb table keeps only in-frame clones and is missing some. The table has 200,000 to 250,000 clones, 80% seen once. Participants spanned ages roughly 18 to 95 years and resided in 20 to 30 US areas. Cohorts were determined from participant-reported clinical history. The chain uses TRBV6-4 and TRBJ2-3; 8 bases map to TRBD2. The clonotype comes from a woman in her thirties or forties with acute COVID-19. Sequencing was carried out using PBMCs or T cells enriched from blood (not recorded which). In nucleotides, the CDR3 is TGTGCCAGCAGTGACTCGCGGGGGGCAGATACGCAGTATTTT. Translation gives CASSDSRGADTQYF.